The 17 T cell receptor beta chains presented below share a single source sample, sequenced in a study of cytomegalovirus exposure and HLA in healthy donors. Both 60 Vbeta primers and 13 Jbeta primers went into the PCR. Using immunoSEQ multiplex PCR, the repertoire was profiled, and TCRdb retains in-frame clones only, with some absent. The sample lists 200,000 or so clones, 82% occurring once. Sample: PBMCs. Receptors were obtained from a woman between 18 and 30 years old in good health and CMV-seronegative.

The chain couples TRBV7-9 to TRBJ2-7; D is ambiguous. Germline V gene sequence: CDR1 SEHNR, CDR2 FQNEAQ (reference sequence). With 5 bases removed from V and 2 bases from J, the gap between germline ends came to 4 bases. This CDR3 is 11 amino acids long. This CDR3 reads CASSPAYEQYF. CDR3 nucleotide sequence: TGTGCCAGCAGCCCAGCCTACGAGCAGTACTTC. The full variable domain, rest sourced from reference TRBV7-9 and TRBJ2-7, is DTGVSQNPRHKITKRGQNVTFRCDPISEHNRLYWYRQTLGQGPEFLTYFQNEAQLEKSRLLSDRFSAERPKGSFSTLEIQRTEQGDSAMYLCASSPAYEQYFGPGTRLTVT.

The chain carries TRBV27 and TRBJ1-1, with a possible D match to TRBD1 (5 bases). V lost 9 bases, J lost 1 base, and 12 bases lay in between. The CDR3 sequence is 13 residues long. CDR1 and CDR2 from the germline V gene are MNHEY and SMNVEV (reference sequence). The CDR3 sequence: CASKRTPNTEAFF. CDR3 nucleotides: TGTGCCAGTAAGAGGACACCGAACACTGAAGCTTTCTTT.

The chain carries TRBV2 and TRBJ2-5; 10 bases match TRBD1. The CDR3 extends over 13 amino acids. The germline gives CDR1 SNHLY, CDR2 FYNNEI. V gave up 4 bases and J gave up 11 bases; unmatched junction bases: 7. CDR3 residues: CASSGTGGSGQYF. DNA for the CDR3: TGTGCCAGCAGTGGGACAGGGGGGTCCGGGCAGTACTTC.

The chain uses TRBV11-2 and TRBJ2-3; the D is unclear. The CDR3 is 14 residues long. CDR1 is SGHAT and CDR2 is FQNNGV in the germline V gene. V lost 0 bases and J 2 bases, leaving 6 bases between the germline ends. The CDR3, as DNA: TGTGCCAGCAGCTTAGAGAGGTACACAGATACGCAGTATTTT. Its protein product is CASSLERYTDTQYF. The full variable domain, rest sourced from reference TRBV11-2 and TRBJ2-3, is EAGVAQSPRYKIIEKRQSVAFWCNPISGHATLYWYQQILGQGPKLLIQFQNNGVVDDSQLPKDRFSAERLKGVDSTLKIQPAKLEDSAVYLCASSLERYTDTQYFGPGTRLTVL.

In this sample, this clone turned up a few times. The V gene is TRBV14, the J gene TRBJ2-7; 8 bases fit TRBD1. Trimming at V came to 1 base and at J to 7 bases, leaving 9 bases not matched to a gene. The CDR3 has 15 amino acids. Germline-derived CDR1 and CDR2 are SGHDN and FVKESK. DNA of the CDR3: TGTGCCAGCAGCCAAGCGGGACAGGAACTACGGGAGCAGTACTTC. Encoded protein: CASSQAGQELREQYF.

The chain uses TRBV30 and TRBJ1-1, with a weak D call TRBD1 (6 bases). The CDR3 has 11 residues. Germline lookup yields CDR1 GTSNPN and CDR2 SVGIG (reference sequence). The V end was cut by 3 bases, the J end by 8 bases, with 10 bases between. The CDR3 loop is CAWRPRGEAFF. The DNA of the CDR3 is TGTGCCTGGAGGCCCAGGGGAGAAGCTTTCTTT.

The rearrangement uses TRBV19 and TRBJ2-1, with TRBD1 as a possible D gene (6 bases). V was trimmed by 1 base and J by 0 bases, leaving 10 bases between them. Per the germline V gene, CDR1 is LNHDA and CDR2 is SQIVND (reference sequence). The CDR3 length is 16 residues. The CDR3 sequence: CASSIGLGASYNEQFF. In DNA, the CDR3 is TGTGCCAGTAGTATAGGGTTGGGGGCCTCCTACAATGAGCAGTTCTTC.

For the CDR3, the DNA is TGCGCCAGCAGCATGGACAGGGCCTGGACCGGGGAGCTGTTTTTT. Residues: CASSMDRAWTGELFF. J is TRBJ2-2 and V is TRBV5-1, with 8 bases lining up with TRBD1. The V gene end was trimmed by 4 bases and the J gene end by 5 bases; junction bases not matched to a gene: 7. The CDR3 covers 15 residues. Germline V gene data show CDR1 as SGHRS and CDR2 as YFSETQ. The full variable domain, completed using reference TRBV5-1 and TRBJ2-2, is KAGVTQTPRYLIKTRGQQVTLSCSPISGHRSVSWYQQTPGQGLQFLFEYFSETQRNKGNFPGRFSGRQFSNSRSEMNVSTLELGDSALYLCASSMDRAWTGELFFGEGSRLTVL.

For this clone: At one boundary the junction diverges from the germline segment, which might be a read error. The CDR3 nucleotides are TGTTCCAGCAGCTTAAGGGTAGGAGCGGGAGGGTCCGTTTCCTACGAGCAGTACTTC. Its protein is CSSSLRVGAGGSVSYEQYF. V usage is TRBV7-9 and J usage is TRBJ2-7, with 10 bases aligning to TRBD2. Germline loops: CDR1 SEHNR, CDR2 FQNEAQ (reference sequence). The CDR3 has 19 amino acids.

This chain uses TRBV9 with TRBJ2-4; 9 positions agree with TRBD1. The CDR3 has 15 residues. The V gene end was trimmed by 4 bases and the J gene end by 4 bases; junction bases not matched to a gene: 6. Germline CDR1 and CDR2: SGDLS and YYNGEE. The CDR3 DNA follows: TGTGCCAGCAGCCCAGGGACAGGGTTGAAAAACATTCAGTACTTC. Translation gives CASSPGTGLKNIQYF.

The chain uses TRBV27 and TRBJ2-6; 7 nucleotides line up with TRBD2. The V gene's germline CDR1 is MNHEY and CDR2 SMNVEV (reference sequence). This CDR3 contains 16 residues. After removal of 5 bases from V and 3 bases from J, the junction contained 7 bases not matched to a gene. CDR3 nucleotide sequence: TGTGCCAGCAGTGATATCTGGACTAGTGGGGCCAACGTCCTGACTTTC. Protein product: CASSDIWTSGANVLTF.

The chain carries TRBV19 and TRBJ2-1, with D perhaps matching TRBD2 (7 bases). With 5 bases removed from V and 2 bases from J, the gap between germline ends came to 10 bases. From germline, CDR1 is LNHDA and CDR2 SQIVND (reference sequence). The CDR3 is 14 amino acids. This chain's CDR3 is CASSRRGPYNEQFF. The DNA for the CDR3 is TGTGCCAGTAGTCGGCGGGGGCCCTACAATGAGCAGTTCTTC.

The chain joins TRBV5-6 to TRBJ2-5, with 12 bases aligning to TRBD2. The J call may be mistaken, given a closer DNA end match to TRBJ2-7. This CDR3 has 16 residues. Germline values: CDR1 SGHDT, CDR2 YYEEEE. CDR3 residues: CASLGLAGHSRYEQYF. The CDR3 region has the DNA TGTGCCAGTCTAGGACTAGCGGGACATTCTCGCTACGAGCAGTACTTC.

This clone was detected a few times. The chain has TRBV7-9 and TRBJ1-1, with D perhaps TRBD1 (6 bases). This CDR3 is 15 amino acids long. Germline loops: CDR1 SEHNR, CDR2 FQNEAQ (reference sequence). Trimming removed 4 bases at V and 6 bases at J, with 18 bases between. The CDR3 nucleotides read TGTGCCAGCAGCTCCCTCGTCTTGGGGGCTGCTGAAGCTTTCTTT. Its protein product is CASSSLVLGAAEAFF.

The chain is built from TRBV7-9 and TRBJ2-5; D not certain. Per germline, CDR1 SEHNR and CDR2 FQNEAQ (reference sequence). This CDR3 comprises 12 residues. Trimming shortened V by 3 bases and J by 4 bases, and 6 bases separated the two germline ends. The CDR3 region is CASSLSSETQYF. CDR3 DNA: TGTGCCAGCAGCTTGAGTTCAGAGACCCAGTACTTC.

The chain couples TRBV19 to TRBJ2-3, with 12 bases matching TRBD1. J lost 6 bases, V lost 5 bases, and 12 bases had no gene match. Germline V gives CDR1 LNHDA, CDR2 SQIVND (reference sequence). The CDR3 spans 17 residues. The CDR3, as DNA: TGTGCCAGTAGTGCTCCGGGACAGGGGGCCCGTAGTGATACGCAGTATTTT. As protein: CASSAPGQGARSDTQYF.

This chain connects TRBV5-1 to TRBJ2-5; weak D call: TRBD2 (6 bases). V gave up 4 bases and J gave up 2 bases, with 12 bases separating them. This CDR3 is 14 amino acids long. Germline CDR1 is SGHRS and CDR2 is YFSETQ. The CDR3 sequence: CASSQAGLQETQYF. The DNA for the CDR3 is TGCGCCAGCAGCCAGGCCGGACTACAAGAGACCCAGTACTTC.